A single TCR beta chain is shown here with its context. These data belong to a study of blood T cell repertoires in COVID-19. Study summary: Whether acute or convalescent, the COVID-19 samples came from the United States, Italy and Spain.

This CDR3 is built from 16 residues. CDR1 is SGHRS and CDR2 is YFSETQ in the germline V gene. Losses at the gene ends were 5 bases for V and 4 bases for J; bases not matched to a gene: 14. Only in-frame clones appear in the TCRdb table, and some are missing; sequencing was by immunoSEQ multiplex PCR. The sample has a few hundred thousand clones; approximately 86% are singletons. Sequenced sample: peripheral blood. This sequence originates from a woman aged 55-70 years with COVID-19, enrolled during active disease. The chain is built from TRBV5-1 and TRBJ2-5, with TRBD1 matching over 7 bases. The CDR3 DNA reads TGCGCCAGCAGTTCTCCCGGGACAGCCAAGGGAGAGACCCAGTACTTC. Encoded protein: CASSSPGTAKGETQYF.